A selection of T cell receptor beta chains follows, all from one sample in a study of early T cells in non-severe SARS-CoV-2 infection. TCRdb processed the 5' RACE reads anew with MiXCR; each CDR3 protein has one entry. The sample has nearly 55,000 distinct CDR3 sequences, around 8% seen once. Sample: whole blood, taken at baseline. The receptors were gathered from an adult who was a healthcare worker with PCR-confirmed SARS-CoV-2 infection or an uninfected control (not recorded which). The CDR3 runs from the conserved cysteine through the conserved F or W. A D gene is named only where the DNA matches it firmly. Where a row states a size, it is once, few, many or the class of an expanded clone; other rows omit it.

>few|TRBV4-1|TRBJ2-1|-
CASSQDLGGYNEQFF
TGCGCCAGCAGCCAAGATCTCGGCGGCTACAATGAGCAGTTCTTC
>many|TRBV7-9|TRBJ2-4|-
CASSSHNIQYF
TGTGCCAGCAGCAGCCACAACATTCAGTACTTC
>-|TRBV29-1|TRBJ2-1|-
CSVRVTSDNEQFF
TGCAGCGTTCGCGTGACTAGTGATAATGAGCAGTTCTTC
>-|TRBV6-2/TRBV6-3|TRBJ2-2|-
CASKTVTGELFF
TGTGCCAGCAAGACAGTAACCGGGGAGCTGTTTTTT
>-|TRBV14|TRBJ2-3|-
CASSQAGGLLPFTDTQYF
TGTGCCAGCAGCCAAGCCGGCGGCCTTCTTCCATTCACAGATACGCAGTATTTT
>-|TRBV28|TRBJ2-5|-
CASSTGRQETQYF
TGTGCCTCATCTACAGGGAGGCAAGAGACCCAGTACTTC
>many|TRBV18|TRBJ1-2|TRBD1
CASSPPVGQGLHGYTF
TGTGCCAGCTCACCACCGGTTGGACAGGGATTGCATGGCTACACCTTC
>medium-sized|TRBV7-2|TRBJ2-6|TRBD1
CASSLEDRPFSGANVLTF
TGTGCCAGCAGCTTAGAGGACAGGCCGTTCTCTGGGGCCAACGTCCTGACTTTC
>many|TRBV9|TRBJ2-7|-
CASSVGNSAIHEQYF
TGTGCCAGCAGCGTAGGGAATAGCGCTATCCACGAGCAGTACTTC
>-|TRBV12-3/TRBV12-4|TRBJ1-6|-
CASSDTQEGRGTRNSPLHF
TGTGCCAGCAGTGACACACAAGAGGGTAGAGGGACAAGAAATTCACCCCTCCACTTT
>few|TRBV4-3|TRBJ2-7|-
CASSPPSENEQYF
TGCGCCAGCAGCCCCCCCTCCGAGAACGAGCAGTACTTC
>many|TRBV6-2/TRBV6-3|TRBJ2-2|-
CASSYGQAASTGELFF
TGTGCCAGCAGTTACGGGCAAGCGGCGAGCACCGGGGAGCTGTTTTTT
>-|TRBV30|TRBJ2-2|-
CAWSGMNTGELFF
TGTGCCTGGAGTGGTATGAACACCGGGGAGCTGTTTTTT
>many|TRBV7-6|TRBJ2-3|TRBD1
CASSLGQGPDTQYF
TGTGCCAGCAGCTTAGGACAGGGGCCAGATACGCAGTATTTT
>few|TRBV11-2|TRBJ2-5|TRBD1
CASSRWTGALRDQYF
TGTGCCAGCAGCCGTTGGACAGGGGCCTTGCGGGACCAGTACTTC
>-|TRBV27|TRBJ2-1|-
CASKPSSYNEQFF
TGTGCCAGTAAACCGAGCTCCTACAATGAGCAGTTCTTC
>-|TRBV30|TRBJ2-7|TRBD2
CAWTGLAGVSDEQYF
TGTGCCTGGACAGGTCTAGCGGGAGTCTCTGACGAGCAGTACTTC
>-|TRBV28|TRBJ2-7|-
CASSAQQGAYEQYF
TGTGCCAGCAGTGCCCAACAGGGAGCCTACGAGCAGTACTTC
>-|TRBV11-2|TRBJ2-6|TRBD1
CASSMDRALLGANVLTF
TGTGCCAGCAGCATGGACAGGGCGCTCTTGGGGGCCAACGTCCTGACTTTC
>-|TRBV7-6|TRBJ2-7|-
CASSLDLVSYEQYF
TGTGCCAGCAGCTTGGATCTAGTCTCTTACGAGCAGTACTTC
>many|TRBV19|TRBJ1-5|TRBD1
CASSKDRGTGNQPQHF
TGTGCCAGTAGTAAGGACAGGGGGACGGGCAATCAGCCCCAGCATTTT
>many|TRBV2|TRBJ2-7|-
CASSGKGNYEQYF
TGTGCCAGCAGTGGTAAGGGGAACTACGAGCAGTACTTC
>-|TRBV11-2|TRBJ1-3|-
CASSLGLTQAGNTIYF
TGTGCCAGCAGCTTAGGGCTAACACAGGCTGGAAACACCATATATTTT
>many|TRBV7-3|TRBJ2-3|TRBD2
CASSPTVISGSYTDTQYF
TGTGCCAGCAGCCCTACAGTGATTAGCGGGTCATACACAGATACGCAGTATTTT
>many|TRBV7-6|TRBJ1-2|TRBD1
CASSLGTAVYGYTF
TGTGCCAGCAGCTTGGGGACAGCCGTTTATGGCTACACCTTC
>few|TRBV30|TRBJ1-5|-
CAWSPTPIQPQHF
TGTGCCTGGAGTCCTACCCCGATCCAGCCCCAGCATTTT
>few|TRBV28|TRBJ1-2|TRBD1
CASSPETGGAFGYTF
TGTGCCAGCAGTCCCGAGACAGGGGGCGCGTTTGGCTACACCTTC
>many|TRBV7-9|TRBJ2-1|-
CASSLVRGAHLMYPYNEQFF
TGTGCCAGCAGCTTAGTTCGGGGGGCCCACCTTATGTATCCCTACAATGAGCAGTTCTTC
>few|TRBV12-5|TRBJ2-1|-
CASGSGGPQFF
TGTGCTAGTGGTTCTGGGGGCCCGCAGTTCTTC
>few|TRBV2|TRBJ2-7|TRBD2
CASRLAENYEQYF
TGTGCCAGTCGACTAGCGGAAAACTACGAGCAGTACTTC
>few|TRBV7-9|TRBJ1-3|TRBD1
CASSPPGQSSGNTIYF
TGTGCCAGCAGCCCCCCGGGACAGAGCTCTGGAAACACCATATATTTT
>few|TRBV29-1|TRBJ2-1|-
CSVDINYNEQFF
TGCAGCGTCGACATAAACTACAATGAGCAGTTCTTC
>many|TRBV7-3|TRBJ2-1|TRBD2
CASSLTLAGAPREQFF
TGTGCCAGCAGCTTAACACTAGCGGGGGCCCCGAGGGAGCAGTTCTTC
>many|TRBV20-1|TRBJ2-1|TRBD2
CSATGLAGPYNEQFF
TGCAGTGCCACCGGACTAGCGGGGCCCTACAATGAGCAGTTCTTC
>few|TRBV5-1|TRBJ2-5|TRBD2
CASSLTTLAGEPRMVETQYF
TGCGCCAGCAGCTTGACCACCCTAGCGGGAGAGCCCCGGATGGTGGAGACCCAGTACTTC
>-|TRBV6-5|TRBJ1-2|-
CASSYSPQGNYGYTF
TGTGCCAGCAGTTACTCACCTCAGGGGAACTATGGCTACACCTTC
>-|TRBV5-1|TRBJ2-7|-
CASTTDGILPYEQYF
TGCGCCAGCACCACGGACGGGATCCTTCCCTACGAGCAGTACTTC
>-|TRBV3-1|TRBJ2-4|-
CASSQDEKNIQYF
TGTGCCAGCAGCCAAGATGAGAAAAACATTCAGTACTTC
>-|TRBV7-9|TRBJ2-5|-
CASDRQNLQETQYF
TGTGCCAGCGACCGACAGAACCTCCAAGAGACCCAGTACTTC
>many|TRBV5-4|TRBJ2-5|-
CASSLSGAQRQETQYF
TGTGCCAGCAGCTTATCAGGAGCGCAAAGGCAAGAGACCCAGTACTTC